This TCR beta chain was captured in a study of blood T cell repertoires in COVID-19. Repertoires were generated with immunoSEQ multiplex PCR, while TCRdb's copy carries only in-frame clones and drops some. The repertoire holds under 350,000 clones, with about 86% as singletons. Germline values: CDR1 SGHNT, CDR2 YENEEA. V lost 5 bases, J lost 5 bases, and 8 bases stayed unmatched. There are 14 residues in the CDR3. Sample: PBMCs or T cells enriched from blood (not recorded which). The TCR comes from a woman between 40 and 50 years old with acute COVID-19. This sequence joins TRBV11-3 and TRBJ2-5; TRBD2 matches 7 bases. This chain's CDR3 is CASSPRGGGETQYF. DNA for the CDR3: TGTGCCAGCAGCCCCCGTGGGGGAGGGGAGACCCAGTACTTC.